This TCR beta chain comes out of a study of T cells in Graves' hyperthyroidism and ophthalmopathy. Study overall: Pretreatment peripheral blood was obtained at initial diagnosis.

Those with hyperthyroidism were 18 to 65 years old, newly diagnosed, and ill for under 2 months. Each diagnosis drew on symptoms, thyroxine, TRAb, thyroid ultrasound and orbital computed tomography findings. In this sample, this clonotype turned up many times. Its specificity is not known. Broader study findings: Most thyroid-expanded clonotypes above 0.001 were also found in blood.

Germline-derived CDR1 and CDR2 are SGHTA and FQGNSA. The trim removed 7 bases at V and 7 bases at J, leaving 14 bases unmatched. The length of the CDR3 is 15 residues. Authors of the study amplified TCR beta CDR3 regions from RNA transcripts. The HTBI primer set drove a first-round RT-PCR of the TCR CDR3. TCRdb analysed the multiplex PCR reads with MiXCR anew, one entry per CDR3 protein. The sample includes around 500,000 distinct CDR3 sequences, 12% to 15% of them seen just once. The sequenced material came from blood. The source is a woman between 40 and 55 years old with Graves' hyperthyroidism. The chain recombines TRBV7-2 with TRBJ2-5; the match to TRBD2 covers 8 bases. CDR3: CASTLTMAGGGTQYF. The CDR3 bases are TGTGCCAGCACCCTTACGATGGCGGGGGGAGGGACCCAGTACTTC.